One sample yielded the 4 T cell receptor beta chains listed below, sequenced in a study of shared clonotypes between healthy human individuals. Profiling relied on immunoSEQ multiplex PCR, and the TCRdb table lists in-frame clones only, not all of them. The table shows approximately 1.5 million clones, with nearly 99% occurring only once. The sequenced sample was naive CD4+ T cells sorted from blood. Noted subset: CD45RA+ positively selected. All receptors derive from a man aged 25 to 40 in good health.

The CDR3 nucleotides read TGTGCCAGCACCCTTGGGACTAGCGGGAGTAGTCGCCACGAGCAGTACTTC. Residues: CASTLGTSGSSRHEQYF. J is TRBJ2-7 and V is TRBV6-4; 14 positions agree with TRBD2. CDR3 length equals 17 residues. V trimming: 7 bases; J trimming: 5 bases; junction bases outside the gene matches: 13. CDR1 is MRHNA, CDR2 SNTAGT, per germline.

V and J are TRBV10-3 and TRBJ2-1, with TRBD1 matching over 10 bases. Germline-derived CDR1 and CDR2 are ENHRY and SYGVKD. With V trimmed by 0 bases and J by 1 base, 12 bases remained unmatched. This CDR3 is built from 20 residues. The CDR3 DNA is TGTGCCATCAGTGAGTCTAGACAGGGGGCCCCAGCGGGGTCCTACAATGAGCAGTTCTTC. It yields the protein CAISESRQGAPAGSYNEQFF.

This chain links TRBV7-2 with TRBJ2-3, with 9 bases lining up with TRBD1. This CDR3 has 18 amino acids. The junction had 8 bases not matched to a gene; V was cut back by 0 bases and J by 1 base. Germline CDR1 and CDR2: SGHTA and FQGNSA. The CDR3 here is CASSLARGTGFRTDTQYF. The CDR3 nucleotides read TGTGCCAGCAGCTTAGCGCGGGGGACAGGGTTTCGCACAGATACGCAGTATTTT. The full variable domain, in which reference TRBV7-2 and TRBJ2-3 provide the parts outside the CDR3, is GAGVSQSPSNKVTEKGKDVELRCDPISGHTALYWYRQSLGQGLEFLIYFQGNSAPDKSGLPSDRFSAERTGGSVSTLTIQRTQQEDSAVYLCASSLARGTGFRTDTQYFGPGTRLTVL.

Note on this clone: Other DNA sequences in this sample translate to the same CDR3. The chain recombines TRBV19 with TRBJ2-3; 12 bases agree with TRBD2. In germline, CDR1 is LNHDA, CDR2 SQIVND (reference sequence). Trimming cost V 1 base and J 4 bases; bases outside gene matches: 3. The CDR3 sequence is 16 residues long. The CDR3 nucleotides are TGTGCCAGTAGTATAGGACTAGCGGGAGTTGCAGATACGCAGTATTTT. Amino acids: CASSIGLAGVADTQYF.